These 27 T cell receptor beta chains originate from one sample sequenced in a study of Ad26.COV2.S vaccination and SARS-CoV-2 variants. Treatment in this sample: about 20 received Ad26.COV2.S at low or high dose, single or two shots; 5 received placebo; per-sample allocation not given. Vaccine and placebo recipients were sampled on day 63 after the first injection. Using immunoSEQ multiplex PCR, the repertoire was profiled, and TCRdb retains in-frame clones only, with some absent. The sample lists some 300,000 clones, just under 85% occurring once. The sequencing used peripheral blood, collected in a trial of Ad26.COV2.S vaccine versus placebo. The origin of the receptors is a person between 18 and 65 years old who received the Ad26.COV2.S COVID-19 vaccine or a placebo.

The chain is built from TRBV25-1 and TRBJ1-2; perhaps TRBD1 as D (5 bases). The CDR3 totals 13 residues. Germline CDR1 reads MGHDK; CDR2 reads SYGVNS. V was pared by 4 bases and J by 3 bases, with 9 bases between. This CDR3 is CASSGAGDYGYTF. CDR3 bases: TGTGCCAGCAGTGGGGCGGGGGACTATGGCTACACCTTC.

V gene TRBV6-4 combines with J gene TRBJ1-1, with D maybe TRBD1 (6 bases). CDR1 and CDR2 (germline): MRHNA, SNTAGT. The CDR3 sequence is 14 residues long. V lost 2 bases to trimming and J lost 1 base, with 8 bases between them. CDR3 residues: CASSDTDRNTEAFF. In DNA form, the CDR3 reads TGTGCCAGCAGTGACACGGACAGGAACACTGAAGCTTTCTTT.

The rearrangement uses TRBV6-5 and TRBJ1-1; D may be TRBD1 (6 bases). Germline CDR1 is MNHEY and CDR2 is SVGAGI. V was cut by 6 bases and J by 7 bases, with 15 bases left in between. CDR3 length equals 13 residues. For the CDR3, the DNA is TGTGCCAGCAGCCGTTCCAGGGGACTTGAAGCTTTCTTT. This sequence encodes CASSRSRGLEAFF.

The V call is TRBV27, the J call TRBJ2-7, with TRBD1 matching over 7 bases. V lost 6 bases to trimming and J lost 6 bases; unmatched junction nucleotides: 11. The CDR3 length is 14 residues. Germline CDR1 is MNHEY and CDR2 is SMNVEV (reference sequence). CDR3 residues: CASSSRQGDLEQYF. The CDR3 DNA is TGTGCCAGCAGCTCCCGGCAGGGGGACCTCGAGCAGTACTTC.

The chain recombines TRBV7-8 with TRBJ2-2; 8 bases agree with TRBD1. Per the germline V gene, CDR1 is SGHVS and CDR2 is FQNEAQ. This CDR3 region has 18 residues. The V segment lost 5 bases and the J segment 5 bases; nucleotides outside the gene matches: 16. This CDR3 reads CASSQGQALRLGTGELFF. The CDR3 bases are TGTGCCAGCAGCCAGGGACAGGCTCTACGGTTGGGTACCGGGGAGCTGTTTTTT.

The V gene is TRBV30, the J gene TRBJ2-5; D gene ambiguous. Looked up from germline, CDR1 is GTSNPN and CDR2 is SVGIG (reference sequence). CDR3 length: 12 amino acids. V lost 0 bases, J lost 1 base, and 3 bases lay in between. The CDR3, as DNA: TGTGCCTGGAGTGTGGGCCAAGAGACCCAGTACTTC. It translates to CAWSVGQETQYF.

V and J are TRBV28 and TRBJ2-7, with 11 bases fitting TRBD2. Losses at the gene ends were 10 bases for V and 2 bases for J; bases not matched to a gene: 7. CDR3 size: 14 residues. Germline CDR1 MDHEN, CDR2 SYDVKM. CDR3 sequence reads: CAIGLAGGTYEQYF. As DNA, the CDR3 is TGTGCCATCGGGCTAGCGGGGGGTACCTACGAGCAGTACTTC.

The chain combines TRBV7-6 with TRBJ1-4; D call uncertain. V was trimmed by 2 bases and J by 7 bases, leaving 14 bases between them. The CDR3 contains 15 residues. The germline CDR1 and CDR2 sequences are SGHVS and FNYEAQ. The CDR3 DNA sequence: TGTGCCAGCAGCTTATATTTGGGTTACAGTGAAAAACTGTTTTTT. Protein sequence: CASSLYLGYSEKLFF.

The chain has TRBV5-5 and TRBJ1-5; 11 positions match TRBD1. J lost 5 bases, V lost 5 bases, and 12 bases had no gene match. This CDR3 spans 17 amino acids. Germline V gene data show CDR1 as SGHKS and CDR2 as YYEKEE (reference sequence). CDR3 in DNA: TGTGCCAGCAGTTTCGGACAGGGGGCCGGTAGGGATCAGCCCCAGCATTTT. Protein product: CASSFGQGAGRDQPQHF.

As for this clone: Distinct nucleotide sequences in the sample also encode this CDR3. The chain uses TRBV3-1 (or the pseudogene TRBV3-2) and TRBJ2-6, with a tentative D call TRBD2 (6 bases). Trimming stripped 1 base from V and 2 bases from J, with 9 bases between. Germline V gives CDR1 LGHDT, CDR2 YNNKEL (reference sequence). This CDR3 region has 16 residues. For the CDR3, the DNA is TGTGCCAGCAGCCAAGGGGCGGGAACTGGGGCCAACGTCCTGACTTTC. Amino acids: CASSQGAGTGANVLTF.

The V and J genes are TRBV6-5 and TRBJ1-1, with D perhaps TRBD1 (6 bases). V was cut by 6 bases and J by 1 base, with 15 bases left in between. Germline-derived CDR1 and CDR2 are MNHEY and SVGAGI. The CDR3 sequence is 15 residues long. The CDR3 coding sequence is TGTGCCAGCAGCGGGGGCCTGGGGGAGAACACTGAAGCTTTCTTT. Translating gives CASSGGLGENTEAFF.

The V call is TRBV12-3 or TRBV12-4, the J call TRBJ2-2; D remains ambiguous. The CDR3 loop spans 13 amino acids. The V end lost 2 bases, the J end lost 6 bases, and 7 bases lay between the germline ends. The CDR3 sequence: CASSLIGSGELFF. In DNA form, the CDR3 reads TGTGCCAGCAGTTTAATAGGTTCCGGGGAGCTGTTTTTT.

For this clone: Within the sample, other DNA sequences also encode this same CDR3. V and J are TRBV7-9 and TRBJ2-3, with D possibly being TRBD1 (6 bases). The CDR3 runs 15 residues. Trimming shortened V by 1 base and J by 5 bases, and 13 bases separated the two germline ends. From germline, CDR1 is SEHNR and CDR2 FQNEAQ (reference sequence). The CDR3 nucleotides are TGTGCCAGCAGCTTAGTATCAGGGGCAGGAGATACGCAGTATTTT. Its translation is CASSLVSGAGDTQYF.

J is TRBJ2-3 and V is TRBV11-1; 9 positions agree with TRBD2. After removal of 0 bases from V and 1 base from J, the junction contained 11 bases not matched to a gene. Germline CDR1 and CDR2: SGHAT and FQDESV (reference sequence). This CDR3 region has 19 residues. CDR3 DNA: TGTGCCAGCAGCTTAGCGCTTAGCGGGGGCCTCGGAGGCACAGATACGCAGTATTTT. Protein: CASSLALSGGLGGTDTQYF.

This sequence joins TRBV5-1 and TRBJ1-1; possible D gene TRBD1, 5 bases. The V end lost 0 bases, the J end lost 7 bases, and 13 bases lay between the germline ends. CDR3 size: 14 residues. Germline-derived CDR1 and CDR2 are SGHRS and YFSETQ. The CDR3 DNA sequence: TGCGCCAGCAGCTTGGCCGAGGGGATCGGTGAAGCTTTCTTT. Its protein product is CASSLAEGIGEAFF. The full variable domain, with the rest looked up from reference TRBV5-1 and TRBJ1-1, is KAGVTQTPRYLIKTRGQQVTLSCSPISGHRSVSWYQQTPGQGLQFLFEYFSETQRNKGNFPGRFSGRQFSNSRSEMNVSTLELGDSALYLCASSLAEGIGEAFFGQGTRLTVV.

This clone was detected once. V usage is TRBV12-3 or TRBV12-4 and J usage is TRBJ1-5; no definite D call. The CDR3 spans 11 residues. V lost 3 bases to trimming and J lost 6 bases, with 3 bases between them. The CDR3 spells CASSFGQPQHF. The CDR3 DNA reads TGTGCCAGCAGTTTCGGTCAGCCCCAGCATTTT.

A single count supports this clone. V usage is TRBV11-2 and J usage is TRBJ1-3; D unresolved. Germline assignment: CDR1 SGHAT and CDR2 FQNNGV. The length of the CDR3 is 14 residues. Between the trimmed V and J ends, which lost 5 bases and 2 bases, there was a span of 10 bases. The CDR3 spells CASSTTRAGNTIYF. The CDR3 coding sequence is TGTGCCAGCAGCACGACTAGGGCTGGAAACACCATATATTTT.

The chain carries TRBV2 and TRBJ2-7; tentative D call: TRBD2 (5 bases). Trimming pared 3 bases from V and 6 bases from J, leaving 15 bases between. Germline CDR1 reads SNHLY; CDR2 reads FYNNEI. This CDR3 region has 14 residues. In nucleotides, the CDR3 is TGTGCCAGCAGTGATGGATCTAGCTTCAGCGAGCAGTACTTC. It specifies CASSDGSSFSEQYF.

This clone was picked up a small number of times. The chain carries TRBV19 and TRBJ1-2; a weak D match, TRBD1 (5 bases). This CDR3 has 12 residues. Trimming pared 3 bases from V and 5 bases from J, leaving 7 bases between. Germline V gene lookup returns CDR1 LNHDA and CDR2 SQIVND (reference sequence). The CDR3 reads CASSIRGYGYTF. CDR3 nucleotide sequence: TGTGCCAGTAGTATTAGGGGATATGGCTACACCTTC.

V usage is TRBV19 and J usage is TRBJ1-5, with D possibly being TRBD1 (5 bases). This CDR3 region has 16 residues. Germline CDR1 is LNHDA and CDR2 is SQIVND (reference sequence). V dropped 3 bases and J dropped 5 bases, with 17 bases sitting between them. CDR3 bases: TGTGCCAGTAGTATGAGACAGTCTTCCTTGGATCAGCCCCAGCATTTT. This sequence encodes CASSMRQSSLDQPQHF.

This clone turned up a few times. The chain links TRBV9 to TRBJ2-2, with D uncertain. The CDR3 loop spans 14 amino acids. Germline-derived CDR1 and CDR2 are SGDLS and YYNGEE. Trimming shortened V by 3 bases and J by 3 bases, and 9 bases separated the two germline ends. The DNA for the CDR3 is TGTGCCAGCAGCGCGTTAGGGTACACCGGGGAGCTGTTTTTT. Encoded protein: CASSALGYTGELFF.

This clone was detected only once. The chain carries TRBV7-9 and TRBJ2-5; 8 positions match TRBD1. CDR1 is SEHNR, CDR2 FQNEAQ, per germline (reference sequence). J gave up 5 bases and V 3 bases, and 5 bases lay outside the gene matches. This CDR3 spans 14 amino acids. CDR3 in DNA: TGTGCCAGCAGCTTCCCGGACAGGGAGGAGACCCAGTACTTC. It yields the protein CASSFPDREETQYF.

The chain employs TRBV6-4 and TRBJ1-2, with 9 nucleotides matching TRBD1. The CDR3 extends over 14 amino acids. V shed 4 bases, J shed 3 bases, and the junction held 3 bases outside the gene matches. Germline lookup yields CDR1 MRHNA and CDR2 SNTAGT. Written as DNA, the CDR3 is TGTGCCAGCAGTGTGGACAGGGGAGACTATGGCTACACCTTC. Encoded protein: CASSVDRGDYGYTF.

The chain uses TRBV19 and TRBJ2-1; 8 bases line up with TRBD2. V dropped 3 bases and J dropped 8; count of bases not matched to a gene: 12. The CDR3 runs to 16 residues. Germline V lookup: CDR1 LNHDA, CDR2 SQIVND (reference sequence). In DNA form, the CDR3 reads TGTGCCAGTAGTATCACGCGGGGGGTGGGACGGCATGAGCAGTTCTTC. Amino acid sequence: CASSITRGVGRHEQFF.

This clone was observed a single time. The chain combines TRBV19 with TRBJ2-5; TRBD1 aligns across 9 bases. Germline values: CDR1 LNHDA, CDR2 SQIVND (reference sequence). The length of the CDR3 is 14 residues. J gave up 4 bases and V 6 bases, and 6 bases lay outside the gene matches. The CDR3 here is CASRGQGLRETQYF. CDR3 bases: TGTGCCAGTAGGGGACAGGGATTGAGAGAGACCCAGTACTTC.

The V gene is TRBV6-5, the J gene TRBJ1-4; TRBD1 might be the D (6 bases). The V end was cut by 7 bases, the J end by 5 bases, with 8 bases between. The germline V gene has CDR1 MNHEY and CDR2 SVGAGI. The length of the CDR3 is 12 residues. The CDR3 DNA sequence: TGTGCCAGCAAAAGGGGGAATGAAAAACTGTTTTTT. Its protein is CASKRGNEKLFF.

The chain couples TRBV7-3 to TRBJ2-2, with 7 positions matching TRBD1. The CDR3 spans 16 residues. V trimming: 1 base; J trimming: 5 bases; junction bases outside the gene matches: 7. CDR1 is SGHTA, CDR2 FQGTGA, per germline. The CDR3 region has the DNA TGTGCCAGCAGCTTAAGTGCAGGGGGTATTACCGGGGAGCTGTTTTTT. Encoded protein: CASSLSAGGITGELFF.